The 30 T cell receptor beta chains in this list originate from one sample, sequenced in a study of T cells expressing NK-cell markers. TCRdb processed the 5' RACE reads again and assigns one entry to each CDR3 protein, with no DNA. This repertoire includes about 400,000 distinct CDR3 sequences. The sequenced sample consisted of blood T cells: a sorted CD56 or NKG2C T cell subset, CD4+ or CD8+ T cells, or bulk PBMC T cells (not recorded which). Source of these receptors: a woman aged 45-59 years in good health.

The chain recombines TRBV4-1 with TRBJ2-1. Germline loops: CDR1 MGHRA, CDR2 YSYEKL. The CDR3 is made up of 11 amino acids. CDR3 residues: CASSQETEQFF.

The chain has TRBV5-1 and TRBJ2-7; the D call of TRBD1 rests on TCRdb alone, since no DNA is present to check it. The CDR3 runs 15 residues. CDR1 is SGHRS, CDR2 YFSETQ, per germline. The CDR3 reads CASSYFDRPPYEQYF.

The V gene is TRBV9, the J gene TRBJ2-7; TCRdb selects TRBD1, and the lack of DNA leaves this call unchecked. The CDR3 is made up of 15 amino acids. Germline-derived CDR1 and CDR2 are SGDLS and YYNGEE. The CDR3 sequence is CASSADTGGNDEQYF.

V is TRBV11-3 and J is TRBJ2-1; the D call of TRBD1 rests on TCRdb alone, since no DNA is present to check it. The CDR3 has 14 residues. Germline V lookup: CDR1 SGHNT, CDR2 YENEEA. CDR3 amino acids: CASSPLGGSHEQFF.

The chain couples TRBV30 to TRBJ2-7; the D call from TCRdb, TRBD1, cannot be confirmed without DNA. Germline V gene data show CDR1 as GTSNPN and CDR2 as SVGIG (reference sequence). The CDR3 spans 17 residues. The CDR3 sequence: CAWRERGTGTGGMEQYF.

The chain combines TRBV20-1 with TRBJ1-4; the TCRdb call, TRBD1, lacks DNA for checking. CDR1 DFQATT and CDR2 SNEGSKA come from the germline V gene (reference sequence). The CDR3 runs to 15 residues. This CDR3 reads CSARAPGTDFGKLFF.

The chain is built from TRBV6-2 or TRBV6-3 and TRBJ1-2; TCRdb's D gene call, TRBD1, goes unchecked for lack of DNA. Germline assignment: CDR1 MNHEY and CDR2 SVGEGT. The CDR3 totals 12 residues. This CDR3 reads CASTKGLYGYTF.

V is TRBV27 and J is TRBJ2-7. There are 14 residues in the CDR3. Germline V gives CDR1 MNHEY, CDR2 SMNVEV (reference sequence). The CDR3 spells CASSSSVGSYEQYF.

The chain combines TRBV20-1 with TRBJ1-2; there is no DNA to check the TCRdb D call of TRBD1. Per germline, CDR1 DFQATT and CDR2 SNEGSKA (reference sequence). This CDR3 region has 17 residues. CDR3 sequence reads: CSARDALTRAGPYGYTF.

The CDR3 protein is CSALGVGREKLFF. V gene TRBV20-1 combines with J gene TRBJ1-4; TCRdb reports TRBD1, a call that lacks DNA to check it against. CDR1 and CDR2 (germline): DFQATT, SNEGSKA (reference sequence). The CDR3 contains 13 residues.

This chain links TRBV5-1 with TRBJ2-1; TCRdb's D call, TRBD2, is unchecked because there is no DNA. This CDR3 has 17 residues. The germline gives CDR1 SGHRS, CDR2 YFSETQ. This chain's CDR3 is CASSLETSGRNNNEQFF.

The chain couples TRBV11-2 to TRBJ1-2. CDR1 and CDR2 from the germline V gene are SGHAT and FQNNGV. This CDR3 has 13 amino acids. The CDR3 region is CASSLITFYGYTF.

The chain combines TRBV19 with TRBJ1-4; TCRdb reports TRBD1, a call that lacks DNA to check it against. The CDR3 totals 14 residues. The V gene's germline CDR1 is LNHDA and CDR2 SQIVND (reference sequence). The CDR3 reads CASSMPGAREKLFF.

The chain recombines TRBV9 with TRBJ2-5. The V gene's germline CDR1 is SGDLS and CDR2 YYNGEE. The CDR3 runs 14 residues. CDR3 sequence reads: CASSTTAAEQTQYF. Full variable domain (outside the CDR3, taken from reference TRBV9 and TRBJ2-5): DSGVTQTPKHLITATGQRVTLRCSPRSGDLSVYWYQQSLDQGLQFLIQYYNGEERAKGNILERFSAQQFPDLHSELNLSSLELGDSALYFCASSTTAAEQTQYFGPGTRLLVL.

The chain recombines TRBV27 with TRBJ2-5. There are 13 residues in the CDR3. CDR1 MNHEY and CDR2 SMNVEV come from the germline V gene (reference sequence). The CDR3: CASRPNGGETQYF.

The chain's CDR3 is CASSLASGRAERETQYF. The genes are TRBV3-1 and TRBJ2-5; TCRdb indicates TRBD2, and absent DNA this call remains unverified. The V gene's germline CDR1 is LGHDT and CDR2 YNNKEL (reference sequence). The CDR3 is 17 residues long.

The V and J genes are TRBV20-1 and TRBJ2-1; TCRdb picks TRBD2, but there is no DNA to check that call. Per germline, CDR1 DFQATT and CDR2 SNEGSKA (reference sequence). This CDR3 is built from 14 residues. CDR3 loop: CSARIPSGSREQFF.

The J gene is TRBJ2-7, the V gene TRBV9; TCRdb's D call, TRBD1, is unchecked because there is no DNA. Germline V CDR1 and CDR2: SGDLS, YYNGEE. CDR3 length: 15 amino acids. CDR3 residues: CASSVAPDRDQEQYF. The variable domain in full, completed from reference TRBV9 and TRBJ2-7, reads DSGVTQTPKHLITATGQRVTLRCSPRSGDLSVYWYQQSLDQGLQFLIQYYNGEERAKGNILERFSAQQFPDLHSELNLSSLELGDSALYFCASSVAPDRDQEQYFGPGTRLTVT.

V is TRBV20-1 and J is TRBJ2-3; the TCRdb call, TRBD2, lacks DNA for checking. The CDR3 consists of 14 residues. In germline, CDR1 is DFQATT, CDR2 SNEGSKA (reference sequence). The CDR3 is CSATQTSVTDTQYF.

The CDR3 here is CASSGREGLGEQFF. V gene TRBV5-1 combines with J gene TRBJ2-1; TCRdb calls TRBD2, which cannot be checked without DNA. Germline V CDR1 and CDR2: SGHRS, YFSETQ. The CDR3 is 14 amino acids.

The V and J genes are TRBV5-6 and TRBJ2-1; TCRdb's D call of TRBD2 is untestable without DNA. CDR1 and CDR2 from the germline V gene are SGHDT and YYEEEE. CDR3 size: 16 residues. The CDR3 sequence: CASSHLAGGPYNEQFF.

This chain connects TRBV12-5 to TRBJ2-1; TCRdb calls TRBD2, which cannot be checked without DNA. Germline V gene data show CDR1 as LGHNT and CDR2 as FRNRAP. The CDR3 totals 16 residues. CDR3 region: CASGRLAGGSYNEQFF.

J is TRBJ2-2 and V is TRBV30; as DNA is missing, the TRBD1 call by TCRdb cannot be tested. The CDR3 loop spans 11 amino acids. CDR1 and CDR2 from the germline V gene are GTSNPN and SVGIG (reference sequence). This CDR3 reads CASHRAGELFF.

This rearrangement joins TRBV12-3 or TRBV12-4 to TRBJ1-1; TCRdb reports TRBD1, a call that lacks DNA to check it against. CDR3 length: 15 residues. The CDR3 sequence is CASSFRGAWNTEAFF.

This chain connects TRBV7-9 to TRBJ2-1; TCRdb calls TRBD1, which cannot be checked without DNA. The CDR3 totals 12 residues. Germline V gene sequence: CDR1 SEHNR, CDR2 FQNEAQ (reference sequence). The CDR3 sequence is CASSFRRHREFF.

This sequence joins TRBV9 and TRBJ2-1; TCRdb's D gene call, TRBD2, goes unchecked for lack of DNA. Germline-derived CDR1 and CDR2 are SGDLS and YYNGEE. The CDR3 contains 16 residues. The CDR3 spells CASSPRTSGRPHEQFF.

This chain connects TRBV10-1 to TRBJ2-4; TCRdb calls TRBD1, which cannot be checked without DNA. CDR1 WNHNN and CDR2 SYGVQD come from the germline V gene (reference sequence). The CDR3 spans 17 residues. This CDR3 reads CASTLGQGAQAKNIQYF.

The V gene is TRBV5-1, the J gene TRBJ2-1; TCRdb's D gene call, TRBD2, goes unchecked for lack of DNA. Germline loops: CDR1 SGHRS, CDR2 YFSETQ. This CDR3 has 19 amino acids. The CDR3 protein is CASSRTSGRSLSSYNEQFF. Using reference TRBV5-1 and TRBJ2-1 for the parts outside the CDR3, the full variable domain is KAGVTQTPRYLIKTRGQQVTLSCSPISGHRSVSWYQQTPGQGLQFLFEYFSETQRNKGNFPGRFSGRQFSNSRSEMNVSTLELGDSALYLCASSRTSGRSLSSYNEQFFGPGTRLTVL.

The V gene is TRBV12-3 or TRBV12-4, the J gene TRBJ1-5. CDR3 length equals 13 residues. CDR3 sequence: CASSFSGGQPQHF.

This chain uses TRBV12-3 or TRBV12-4 with TRBJ1-3. There are 13 residues in the CDR3. The CDR3 sequence: CASTPGWANTIYF.